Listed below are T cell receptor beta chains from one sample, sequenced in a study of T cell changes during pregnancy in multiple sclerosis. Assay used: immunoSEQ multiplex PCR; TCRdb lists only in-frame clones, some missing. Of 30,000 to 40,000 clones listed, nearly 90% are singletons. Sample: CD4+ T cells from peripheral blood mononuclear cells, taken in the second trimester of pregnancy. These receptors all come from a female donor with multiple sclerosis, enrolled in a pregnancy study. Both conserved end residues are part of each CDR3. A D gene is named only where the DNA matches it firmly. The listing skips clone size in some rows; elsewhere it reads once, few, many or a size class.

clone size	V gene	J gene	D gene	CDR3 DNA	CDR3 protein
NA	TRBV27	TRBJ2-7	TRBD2	TGTGCCAGCAGTTCGGGACTAGCGGGAGCCGAGCAGTACTTC	CASSSGLAGAEQYF
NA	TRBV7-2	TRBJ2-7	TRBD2	TGTGCCAGCAGCTTTGCGGGGGGGTACGAGCAGTACTTC	CASSFAGGYEQYF
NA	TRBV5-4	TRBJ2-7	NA	TGTGCCAGCAGCCCCGACAGTTCCTACGAGCAGTACTTC	CASSPDSSYEQYF
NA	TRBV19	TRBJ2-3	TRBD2	TGTGCCAGTAGTTTGACAGCGGGAGGGAGTATTGCGGATACGCAGTATTTT	CASSLTAGGSIADTQYF
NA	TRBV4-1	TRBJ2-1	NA	TGCGCCAGCAGCCCCGTTATGGGGGGAACGAGCTCCTACAATGAGCAGTTCTTC	CASSPVMGGTSSYNEQFF
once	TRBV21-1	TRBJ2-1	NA	TGTGCCAGCAGCAAGGTAGTCCAGGGGGCAGGTGAGCAGTTCTTC	CASSKVVQGAGEQFF
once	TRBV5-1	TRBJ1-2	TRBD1	TGCGCCAGCAGCCCACAGGGGGCTGGCTACACCTTC	CASSPQGAGYTF
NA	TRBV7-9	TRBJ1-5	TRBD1	TGTGCCAGCAGCTTAGGCACCGGGACAGGCTATAGCAATCAGCCCCAGCATTTT	CASSLGTGTGYSNQPQHF
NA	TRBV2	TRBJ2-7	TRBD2	TGTGCCAGCAGTGGACTAGCGGGGGGGTACGAGCAGTACTTC	CASSGLAGGYEQYF
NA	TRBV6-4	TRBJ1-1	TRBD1	TGTGCCAGCAGCTCCTCTGGGACAGCGAACACTGAAGCTTTCTTT	CASSSSGTANTEAFF
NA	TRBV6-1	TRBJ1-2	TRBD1	TGTGCCAGCAGTGAAGCGTCCCACTTGACAGGGAGCAGCTACACCTTC	CASSEASHLTGSSYTF
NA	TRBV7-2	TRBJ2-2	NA	TGTGCCAGCAGCTTACGGTCTGCCGGGGAGCTGTTTTTT	CASSLRSAGELFF
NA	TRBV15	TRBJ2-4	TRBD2	TGTGCCACCAGCTACCGCGGGGGGAGGGGGGCCAAAAACATTCAGTACTTC	CATSYRGGRGAKNIQYF
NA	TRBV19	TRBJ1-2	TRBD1	TGTGCCAGTAGTATAGCCGGGACAGGGTATGGCTACACCTTC	CASSIAGTGYGYTF
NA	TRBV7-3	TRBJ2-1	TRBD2	TGTGCCAGCAGCTTAAGGGGACTAGCGGGAGGATACAATGAGCAGTTCTTC	CASSLRGLAGGYNEQFF
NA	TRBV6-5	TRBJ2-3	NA	TGTGCCAGCAGCTCCACCAGGCAGGGAACAGATACGCAGTATTTT	CASSSTRQGTDTQYF
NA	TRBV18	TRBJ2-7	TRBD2	TGTGCCAGCTCACCTGGACTAGACGACGAGCAGTACTTC	CASSPGLDDEQYF
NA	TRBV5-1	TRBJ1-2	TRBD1	TGCGCCAGCTCACTAACCTTACAGGGGGCGGAAGGCTACACCTTC	CASSLTLQGAEGYTF
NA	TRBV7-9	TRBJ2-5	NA	TGTGCCAGCAGCTTCCAGGGCCAAGAGACCCAGTACTTC	CASSFQGQETQYF
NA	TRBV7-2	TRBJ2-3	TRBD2	TGTGCCAGCATGGGGTGGGGCGGGAGAGGCGCAGATACGCAGTATTTT	CASMGWGGRGADTQYF
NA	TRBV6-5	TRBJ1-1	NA	TGTGCCAGCAGTTACCAGCAGGGGAACATCGACACTGAAGCTTTCTTT	CASSYQQGNIDTEAFF
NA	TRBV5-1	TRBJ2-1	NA	TGCGCCAGCAGCTCGGACAGTTACAATGAGCAGTTCTTC	CASSSDSYNEQFF
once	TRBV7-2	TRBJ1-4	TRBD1	TGTGCCAGCAGCTTATCCGGGACAGGAACTAATGAAAAACTGTTTTTT	CASSLSGTGTNEKLFF
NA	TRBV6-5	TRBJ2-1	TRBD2	TGTGCCAGCAAGCGGGAGGCACCCTCGAGGAATGAGCAGTTCTTC	CASKREAPSRNEQFF
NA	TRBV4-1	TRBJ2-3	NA	TGCGCCAGCAGCCGCCCTGGGGAGCCTAGCATAGATACGCAGTATTTT	CASSRPGEPSIDTQYF
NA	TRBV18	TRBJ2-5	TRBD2	TGTGCCAGCTCACCCCAGGGGACTAGCGGAGAGACCCAGTACTTC	CASSPQGTSGETQYF
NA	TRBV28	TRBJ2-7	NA	TGTGCCAGCTGGGGAGCCTACGAGCAGTACTTC	CASWGAYEQYF
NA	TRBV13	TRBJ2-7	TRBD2	TGTGCCAGCAGCTTCGGGACTAGCGGTACCTACGAGCAGTACTTC	CASSFGTSGTYEQYF
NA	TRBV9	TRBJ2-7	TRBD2	TGTGCCAGCAGCGTAACTCCGGGAGTGGCTAGCGGGAATTACGAGCAGTACTTC	CASSVTPGVASGNYEQYF
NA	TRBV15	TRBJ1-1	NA	TGTGCCACCAGCACGAGGGGGATGAGCACTGAAGCTTTCTTT	CATSTRGMSTEAFF
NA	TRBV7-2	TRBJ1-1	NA	TGTGCCAGCAGCTCCAGGGGTCCTGAAGCTTTCTTT	CASSSRGPEAFF
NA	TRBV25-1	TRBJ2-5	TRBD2	TGTGCCAGCAGTGAATACAAGGGAGGGCCCTTAGAGACCCAGTACTTC	CASSEYKGGPLETQYF
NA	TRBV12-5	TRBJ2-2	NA	TGTGCTAGTGGTCCCGGGGGCGGGGAGCTGTTTTTT	CASGPGGGELFF
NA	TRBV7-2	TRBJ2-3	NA	TGTGCCAGCAGCTTAGCGGGTACAGGGACCACAGATACGCAGTATTTT	CASSLAGTGTTDTQYF
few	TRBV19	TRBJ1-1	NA	TGTGCCAGTAGTATAGCCGGAGGGCGAGCTTTCTTT	CASSIAGGRAFF
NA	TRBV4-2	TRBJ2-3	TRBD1	TGTGCCAGCAGCGCTGGGACAGCTCAAGATACGCAGTATTTT	CASSAGTAQDTQYF
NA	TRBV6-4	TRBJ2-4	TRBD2	TGTGCCAGCAGGGACACTAGCGGGATGGGGAATCTAGCCAAAAACATTCAGTACTTC	CASRDTSGMGNLAKNIQYF
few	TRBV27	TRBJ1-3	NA	TGTGCCAGCAGTTCTGCAGGGCGGGGGGCGACTGGAAACACCATATATTTT	CASSSAGRGATGNTIYF
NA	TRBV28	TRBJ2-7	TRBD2	TGTGCCAGCAGTTCGCATGGAGCGGGAGTGTACGAGCAGTACTTC	CASSSHGAGVYEQYF
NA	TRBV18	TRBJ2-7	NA	TGTGCCAGCTCACCCGGAGGGGCTCGCGAGCAGTACTTC	CASSPGGAREQYF
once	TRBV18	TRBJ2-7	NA	TGTGCCAGCTCACCCTCCGACGAGCAGTACTTC	CASSPSDEQYF
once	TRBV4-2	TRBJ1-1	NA	TGTGCCAGCAGCCAAGATTTTGCAGGGGCGTTAACTGAAGCTTTCTTT	CASSQDFAGALTEAFF
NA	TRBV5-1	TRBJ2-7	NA	TGCGCCAGCAGGGAGGGAAGTACCTACGAGCAGTACTTC	CASREGSTYEQYF
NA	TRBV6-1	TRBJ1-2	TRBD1	TGTGCCAGCAGTGAACAGGGGACAGTACGTGGCTACACCTTC	CASSEQGTVRGYTF
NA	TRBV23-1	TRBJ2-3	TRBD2	TGCGCCAGCAGTCACTCAATTACTAGCGGGAGAAAAACAGATACGCAGTATTTT	CASSHSITSGRKTDTQYF
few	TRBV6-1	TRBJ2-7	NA	TGTGCCAGCAGTGAATCAGGAGGTGGATTCGGCAGGACCTACGAGCAGTACTTC	CASSESGGGFGRTYEQYF
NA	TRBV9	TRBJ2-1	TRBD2	TGTGCCAGCAGCGTCCACGGGACTAGCGGGAGCAATGAGCAGTTCTTC	CASSVHGTSGSNEQFF